This is a list of T cell receptor beta chains from one sample in a study of identical twins. TCRdb processed the 5' RACE reads anew with MiXCR; each CDR3 protein has one entry. The data show about 480,000 distinct CDR3 sequences, 14% seen once. These same data were also listed under a study on yellow fever vaccine responses in identical twins.

The sequencing input was CD4+ T cells sorted from blood. All receptors come from a woman aged 18-29 years in good health. The CDR3 runs from the conserved cysteine through the conserved F or W. The order of the fields is clone size, D gene, J gene, V gene, CDR3 protein, CDR3 DNA. A D gene is named only where the DNA matches it firmly. For some rows the clone size is stated as once, few or many, or as a class when expanded; others skip it.

size: many
D: TRBD1
J: TRBJ1-1
V: TRBV28
CDR3: CASSPEKGASTEAFF
DNA: TGTGCCAGCAGCCCGGAGAAGGGGGCCTCAACTGAAGCTTTCTTT

size: NA
D: NA
J: TRBJ2-1
V: TRBV20-1
CDR3: CSALPRTQSYNEQFF
DNA: TGCAGTGCTTTACCTAGGACACAATCCTACAATGAGCAGTTCTTC

size: few
D: NA
J: TRBJ2-1
V: TRBV20-1
CDR3: CSARDLSIGIGHNEQFF
DNA: TGCAGTGCTAGAGATTTATCCATAGGTATCGGGCACAATGAGCAGTTCTTC

size: NA
D: TRBD2
J: TRBJ2-2
V: TRBV10-3
CDR3: CATRTSLNTGELFF
DNA: TGTGCCACTAGGACTAGCTTGAACACCGGGGAGCTGTTTTTT

size: few
D: NA
J: TRBJ2-3
V: TRBV6-2/TRBV6-3
CDR3: CASTGDSTDTQYF
DNA: TGTGCCAGCACGGGGGATAGCACAGATACGCAGTATTTT

size: few
D: TRBD1
J: TRBJ1-4
V: TRBV9
CDR3: CASSVGTGVSEKLFF
DNA: TGTGCCAGCAGCGTAGGGACAGGGGTTAGTGAAAAACTGTTTTTT

size: NA
D: NA
J: TRBJ1-4
V: TRBV27
CDR3: CASSLEGPNEKLFF
DNA: TGTGCCAGCAGTTTAGAAGGTCCTAATGAAAAACTGTTTTTT

size: few
D: NA
J: TRBJ2-7
V: TRBV30
CDR3: CAWSVGTALYEQYF
DNA: TGTGCCTGGAGTGTTGGAACAGCTCTCTACGAGCAGTACTTC

size: few
D: NA
J: TRBJ2-1
V: TRBV29-1
CDR3: CGVRAGADEQFF
DNA: TGCGGGGTGAGGGCAGGGGCAGATGAGCAGTTCTTC

size: many
D: NA
J: TRBJ1-6
V: TRBV5-1
CDR3: CASSYNNSPLHF
DNA: TGCGCCAGCAGCTACAATAATTCACCCCTCCACTTT

size: NA
D: TRBD2
J: TRBJ2-7
V: TRBV6-1
CDR3: CASSPGTSGYYEQYF
DNA: TGTGCCAGCAGTCCCGGGACTAGCGGTTACTACGAGCAGTACTTC

size: NA
D: NA
J: TRBJ2-7
V: TRBV4-2
CDR3: CASSRWGTSYEQYF
DNA: TGTGCCAGCAGCCGCTGGGGGACCTCCTACGAGCAGTACTTC

size: NA
D: TRBD2
J: TRBJ2-2
V: TRBV20-1
CDR3: CCAREASGRRATGELFF
DNA: TGCTGTGCTAGAGAGGCTAGCGGGAGACGGGCCACCGGGGAGCTGTTTTTT

size: many
D: TRBD2
J: TRBJ2-1
V: TRBV10-3
CDR3: CAISEVGLAVSEQFF
DNA: TGTGCCATCAGCGAGGTAGGGCTAGCGGTCAGTGAACAGTTCTTC

size: few
D: TRBD1
J: TRBJ1-2
V: TRBV28
CDR3: CASSVPGQGIGGYTF
DNA: TGTGCCAGCAGCGTTCCGGGACAGGGGATCGGTGGCTACACCTTC

size: NA
D: NA
J: TRBJ2-3
V: TRBV19
CDR3: CASSIGQRSTDTQYF
DNA: TGTGCCAGTAGTATCGGGCAGCGGAGCACAGATACGCAGTATTTT

size: NA
D: NA
J: TRBJ2-3
V: TRBV12-3/TRBV12-4
CDR3: CASSLGSGLAEDTQYF
DNA: TGTGCCAGCAGTTTAGGTAGTGGTCTAGCTGAAGATACGCAGTATTTT

size: NA
D: TRBD1
J: TRBJ2-5
V: TRBV28
CDR3: CASSRGQIETQYF
DNA: TGTGCCAGCAGCAGGGGACAGATAGAGACCCAGTACTTC

size: few
D: NA
J: TRBJ1-1
V: TRBV11-3
CDR3: CASSPTGLAEAFF
DNA: TGTGCCAGCAGCCCCACGGGGCTAGCTGAAGCTTTCTTT

size: NA
D: NA
J: TRBJ2-3
V: TRBV19
CDR3: CASTAGLTDTQYF
DNA: TGTGCCAGTACCGCAGGGCTCACAGATACGCAGTATTTT

size: NA
D: NA
J: TRBJ1-5
V: TRBV2
CDR3: CASSGRNSNQPQHF
DNA: TGTGCCAGCAGTGGGCGGAATAGCAATCAGCCCCAGCATTTT

size: NA
D: NA
J: TRBJ2-4
V: TRBV14
CDR3: CASSQEAGASRNIQYF
DNA: TGTGCCAGCAGCCAAGAAGCAGGCGCCTCTCGAAACATTCAGTACTTC

size: NA
D: NA
J: TRBJ2-3
V: TRBV28
CDR3: CASSSNRGLADTQYF
DNA: TGTGCCAGCAGTTCTAATCGGGGCCTGGCAGATACGCAGTATTTT

size: few
D: NA
J: TRBJ2-7
V: TRBV3-1
CDR3: CASSQAVGLYEQYF
DNA: TGTGCCAGCAGCCAAGCCGTCGGCCTATACGAGCAGTACTTC

size: few
D: NA
J: TRBJ2-3
V: TRBV7-2
CDR3: CASSSVLQPTQYF
DNA: TGTGCCAGCAGCTCGGTCCTCCAACCGACGCAGTATTTT

size: few
D: TRBD2
J: TRBJ2-7
V: TRBV6-5
CDR3: CASSLSIAGAYEQYF
DNA: TGTGCCAGCAGTTTATCCATAGCGGGAGCCTACGAGCAGTACTTC

size: few
D: NA
J: TRBJ2-3
V: TRBV20-1
CDR3: CSVYPHRVTDTQYF
DNA: TGCAGCGTATACCCTCACAGGGTTACAGATACGCAGTATTTT

size: many
D: NA
J: TRBJ1-5
V: TRBV12-3/TRBV12-4
CDR3: CASTGYLSNQPQHF
DNA: TGTGCCAGCACCGGGTACCTAAGCAATCAGCCCCAGCATTTT

size: few
D: NA
J: TRBJ2-5
V: TRBV7-9
CDR3: CASSFWPVETQYF
DNA: TGTGCCAGCAGCTTTTGGCCGGTTGAGACCCAGTACTTC

size: NA
D: TRBD2
J: TRBJ2-7
V: TRBV5-1
CDR3: CASSRRLAGDYEQYF
DNA: TGCGCCAGCAGTCGAAGACTAGCGGGGGACTACGAGCAGTACTTC

size: once
D: NA
J: TRBJ1-1
V: TRBV6-2/TRBV6-3
CDR3: CASSYRGYTEAFF
DNA: TGTGCCAGCAGTTACCGGGGTTACACTGAAGCTTTCTTT

size: NA
D: NA
J: TRBJ2-3
V: TRBV2
CDR3: CASSFSGFPTDTQYF
DNA: TGTGCCAGCAGTTTCAGCGGATTTCCCACAGATACGCAGTATTTT

size: many
D: TRBD2
J: TRBJ2-1
V: TRBV20-1
CDR3: CSATPGLAVNEQFF
DNA: TGCAGTGCTACCCCGGGACTAGCGGTTAATGAGCAGTTCTTC

size: NA
D: NA
J: TRBJ2-1
V: TRBV6-1
CDR3: CASSEATGRDEQFF
DNA: TGTGCCAGCAGTGAGGCCACAGGGCGGGATGAGCAGTTCTTC

size: NA
D: TRBD1
J: TRBJ1-4
V: TRBV20-1
CDR3: CSAPRQTGLGEKLFF
DNA: TGCAGTGCTCCCCGACAGACAGGGCTCGGTGAAAAACTGTTTTTT

size: NA
D: TRBD1
J: TRBJ2-5
V: TRBV7-9
CDR3: CASRQGQGQETQYF
DNA: TGTGCCAGCAGACAAGGACAGGGACAAGAGACCCAGTACTTC

size: NA
D: TRBD1
J: TRBJ2-7
V: TRBV6-2/TRBV6-3
CDR3: CASSTNRGRYEQYF
DNA: TGTGCCAGCAGTACGAACAGGGGCAGGTACGAGCAGTACTTC

size: few
D: TRBD2
J: TRBJ2-7
V: TRBV7-2
CDR3: CASSVSGSLSYEQYF
DNA: TGTGCCAGCAGCGTTAGCGGGAGCCTCTCCTACGAGCAGTACTTC

size: NA
D: TRBD2
J: TRBJ2-7
V: TRBV5-1
CDR3: CASSSGLREGYEQYF
DNA: TGCGCCAGCAGCTCGGGCTTGCGGGAGGGCTACGAGCAGTACTTC

size: few
D: NA
J: TRBJ2-1
V: TRBV28
CDR3: CASSKTAGYNEQFF
DNA: TGTGCCAGCAGTAAAACTGCGGGGTACAATGAGCAGTTCTTC

size: NA
D: TRBD2
J: TRBJ2-1
V: TRBV5-1
CDR3: CASSLGGSASYNEQFF
DNA: TGCGCCAGCAGCTTGGGCGGGAGTGCCTCCTACAATGAGCAGTTCTTC

size: NA
D: NA
J: TRBJ2-3
V: TRBV7-8
CDR3: CASSLPPRGATDTQYF
DNA: TGTGCCAGCAGCTTACCTCCGAGGGGGGCCACAGATACGCAGTATTTT

size: NA
D: NA
J: TRBJ2-2
V: TRBV20-1
CDR3: CSASKGGGTGELFF
DNA: TGCAGTGCTAGTAAGGGCGGCGGCACCGGGGAGCTGTTTTTT

size: NA
D: TRBD2
J: TRBJ2-3
V: TRBV24-1
CDR3: CATRTSGTPTDTQYF
DNA: TGTGCCACCAGAACTAGCGGGACCCCCACAGATACGCAGTATTTT

size: many
D: NA
J: TRBJ2-7
V: TRBV5-1
CDR3: CASSLREYYEQYF
DNA: TGCGCCAGCAGCCTCCGGGAATATTACGAGCAGTACTTC

size: NA
D: NA
J: TRBJ2-3
V: TRBV28
CDR3: CASSSLTGWGDERNTQYF
DNA: TGTGCCAGCAGTTCACTCACGGGTTGGGGAGACGAGCGGAATACGCAGTATTTT

size: NA
D: NA
J: TRBJ1-6
V: TRBV20-1
CDR3: CSLGGGEGSPLHF
DNA: TGCAGTTTAGGGGGGGGAGAAGGTTCACCCCTCCACTTT

size: few
D: NA
J: TRBJ2-1
V: TRBV14
CDR3: CASSRGLPYNEQFF
DNA: TGTGCCAGCAGCCGAGGACTACCATACAATGAGCAGTTCTTC

size: few
D: NA
J: TRBJ1-3
V: TRBV20-1
CDR3: CSAREGQLGNTIYF
DNA: TGCAGTGCTAGAGAAGGACAGCTAGGAAACACCATATATTTT

size: NA
D: NA
J: TRBJ2-6
V: TRBV12-3/TRBV12-4
CDR3: CASGKDRANVLTF
DNA: TGTGCCAGCGGTAAGGACAGGGCCAACGTCCTGACTTTC

size: NA
D: NA
J: TRBJ2-3
V: TRBV6-1
CDR3: CASSGLRTHTDTQYF
DNA: TGTGCCAGCAGTGGACTCCGAACTCACACAGATACGCAGTATTTT

size: NA
D: NA
J: TRBJ2-5
V: TRBV5-1
CDR3: CASSLASSQETQYF
DNA: TGCGCCAGCAGCTTGGCCTCCAGCCAAGAGACCCAGTACTTC

size: many
D: NA
J: TRBJ2-7
V: TRBV12-3/TRBV12-4
CDR3: CASSQGGSREYF
DNA: TGTGCCAGCTCCCAGGGGGGCTCTCGGGAGTACTTC

size: few
D: TRBD2
J: TRBJ2-3
V: TRBV11-3
CDR3: CASSMPSGRLGRGNTDTQYF
DNA: TGTGCCAGCAGCATGCCAAGCGGGAGGCTGGGGCGTGGGAACACAGATACGCAGTATTTT